This T cell receptor beta chain was found in a study of blood T cell repertoires in COVID-19. Overall study context: Whether acute or convalescent, the COVID-19 samples came from the United States, Italy and Spain. T cells, B-cell-depleted T cells, or PBMCs supplied cDNA or gDNA.

The protocol was immunoSEQ multiplex PCR, while the TCRdb copy is restricted to in-frame clones and leaves out a portion. The repertoire holds about 180,000 clones, with around 88% as singletons. The germline gives CDR1 SGHRS, CDR2 YFSETQ. V lost 6 bases, J lost 5 bases, and 16 bases lay in between. The CDR3 sequence is 14 residues long. The specimen sequenced was peripheral blood. The V call is TRBV5-1, the J call TRBJ2-3; D perhaps matches TRBD1 (6 bases). The TCR originated in a woman in her twenties or thirties with acute or convalescent COVID-19. The chain's CDR3 is CASKAPEGEDTQYF. CDR3 bases: TGCGCCAGCAAAGCCCCAGAGGGGGAAGATACGCAGTATTTT. Combining the CDR3 with reference TRBV5-1 and TRBJ2-3 gives the whole variable domain KAGVTQTPRYLIKTRGQQVTLSCSPISGHRSVSWYQQTPGQGLQFLFEYFSETQRNKGNFPGRFSGRQFSNSRSEMNVSTLELGDSALYLCASKAPEGEDTQYFGPGTRLTVL.